This T cell receptor beta chain stems from a study of blood T cell repertoires in COVID-19. About the study: Material from acute and convalescent COVID-19 was sourced from the United States, Italy and Spain. T cells, B-cell-depleted T cells, or PBMCs supplied cDNA or gDNA.

Germline assignment: CDR1 MNHNS and CDR2 SASEGT. CDR3 length: 15 amino acids. Trimming took 3 bases from V and 2 from J; bases not matched to a gene: 5. Study processing details: Nucleated cell counts were estimated from reference gene primer amplification. Sequencing was performed with immunoSEQ multiplex PCR; in TCRdb, only in-frame clones are kept and a portion is missing. That table supplies the V and J calls and clone size; D and trimming were determined from the DNA. In the table there are more than 150,000 clones, over 70% of which are singletons. This clone was seen a few times. The clonotype was recovered from a man in his sixties who had been exposed to COVID-19. The specimen was PBMCs or T cells enriched from blood (not recorded which). The chain couples TRBV6-1 to TRBJ2-3; 7 positions match TRBD1. CDR3 sequence: CASSEGQKTTDTQYF. The CDR3 nucleotides read TGTGCCAGCAGTGAGGGACAGAAGACCACAGATACGCAGTATTTT.